A single sample gave rise to the 15 T cell receptor beta chains below, sequenced in a study of tumor and adjacent non-tumor tissue in lung cancer. The library came from three nested PCR rounds adapted from ARM-PCR protocols. TCRdb itself ran the multiplex PCR reads through MiXCR, one entry per CDR3 protein. The data show under 100,000 distinct CDR3 sequences, under 70% seen once. RNA was extracted from bulk tissue without any cell sorting. The sequenced sample consisted of lung tumor tissue. Source of these receptors: a woman between 65 and 79 years old with non-small cell lung cancer.

As concerns this clonotype: Its ends do not fully match the called genes, so a read error is possible. This chain links TRBV12-3 or TRBV12-4 with TRBJ2-7; D is perhaps TRBD1 or TRBD2 (5 bases each). The CDR3 totals 12 residues. CDR3 DNA sequence: TGTGCCAGCGGCCAGTCCCGGGACGGTCAGTGCTTC. It specifies CASGQSRDGQCF.

This clonotype was observed once. One end of the junction fails to match germline, which may point to a read error. V and J are TRBV5-5 and TRBJ2-7, with D hard to call. CDR3 length: 12 residues. Germline assignment: CDR1 SGHKS and CDR2 YYEKEE (reference sequence). Written as DNA, the CDR3 is TGTACCAGCAGCATCTATTCCTACGAGCAGTACTTC. This encodes CTSSIYSYEQYF.

As concerns this clonotype: A read error may explain this, as a much larger clone is one base away. V is TRBV6-4 and J is TRBJ1-1; D is possibly TRBD1 (5 bases). Between the trimmed V and J ends, which lost 11 bases and 1 base, there was a span of 14 bases. The CDR3 runs to 13 residues. In germline, CDR1 is MRHNA, CDR2 SNTAGT. The CDR3 DNA follows: TGTGCCGCAACCGGGGCAGCGAACACTGAAGCTTTCTTT. It is translated as CAATGAANTEAFF.

For this clonotype: Germline and junction disagree at one end, which may indicate a read error. The J gene is TRBJ1-2, the V gene TRBV6-5; D unresolved. CDR3 size: 16 residues. The V gene's germline CDR1 is MNHEY and CDR2 SVGAGI. The chain's CDR3 is CVSSPQTGVTNYGYTF. The CDR3 DNA is TGTGTCAGCAGTCCACAAACCGGGGTAACTAACTATGGTTACACCTTC.

Notes on this clonotype: The junction does not match germline at one end; this may be a read error. The chain joins TRBV4-1 to TRBJ2-3; the match to TRBD1 covers 7 bases. Germline V lookup: CDR1 MGHRA, CDR2 YSYEKL. The CDR3 loop spans 16 amino acids. The CDR3 nucleotides are TGCGCCAGCAGCCGCGAGACAGGGATGAACACAGTTACGCAGTATTTT. Amino acid sequence: CASSRETGMNTVTQYF.

This clonotype was observed a handful of times. Here the CDR3 omits its conserved ending phenylalanine or tryptophan, so a read error is the likely source. The V call is TRBV6-2 or TRBV6-3, the J call TRBJ2-2; 7 bases map to TRBD1. CDR3 size: 14 residues. The germline CDR1 and CDR2 sequences are MNHEY and SVGEGT. The DNA of the CDR3 is TGTGTCAGCATCGACAGGGACGGGACCGGGGAGCTGTTTTTG. Amino acid sequence: CVSIDRDGTGELFL.

Concerning this clonotype itself: Since a much larger clone is just one base distant, this may be a read error. Because it lacks the conserved phenylalanine or tryptophan at the end, this CDR3 is likely a read error. The chain is built from TRBV4-1 and TRBJ2-1; D unclear. The CDR3 covers 12 residues. Germline-derived CDR1 and CDR2 are MGHRA and YSYEKL. The CDR3 DNA reads TGCGCCAGCATCCAAGATGAGGACGGGCAGTTCTCC. Translated: CASIQDEDGQFS.

Regarding this clonotype: A much larger clone differs by one base, so this may be a read error. The J gene is TRBJ1-6, the V gene TRBV20-1; possibly TRBD1 for D (5 bases). Germline V gene sequence: CDR1 DFQATT, CDR2 SNEGSKA (reference sequence). The CDR3 runs 12 residues. Trimming took off 1 base at V and 9 bases at J, with 7 bases between the two ends. The CDR3 sequence: CSARVGVSPLHF. The CDR3 DNA is TGCAGTGCTAGAGTGGGGGTTTCACCCCTCCACTTT.

The chain links TRBV29-1 to TRBJ1-2; D is unresolved. Germline CDR1 and CDR2: SQVTM and ANQGSEA. Trimming took 4 bases from V and 6 from J, leaving 9 bases between them. The CDR3 covers 11 residues. The CDR3 coding sequence is TGCAGCGTTGTCGAAGACCATGGCTACACCTTC. This gives the protein CSVVEDHGYTF.

This clonotype was observed at least ten times. The chain uses TRBV5-1 and TRBJ2-7; D unclear. The germline V and J ends were trimmed by 0 bases and 7 bases, with 5 bases remaining between them. This CDR3 contains 11 residues. Germline values: CDR1 SGHRS, CDR2 YFSETQ. In DNA, the CDR3 is TGCGCCAGCAGCTTGGAAGGAGAGCAGTACTTC. Translation gives CASSLEGEQYF.

The chain employs TRBV11-1 and TRBJ2-7, with 8 bases lining up with TRBD1. The V gene's germline CDR1 is SGHAT and CDR2 FQDESV (reference sequence). This CDR3 spans 13 amino acids. Unmatched junction bases numbered 9, after V lost 8 bases and J lost 6 bases. CDR3 loop: CASLSDRDGEQYF. CDR3 DNA: TGTGCCAGCCTCTCGGACAGGGATGGCGAGCAGTACTTC. Drawing the rest from reference TRBV11-1 and TRBJ2-7, the complete variable domain is EAEVAQSPRYKITEKSQAVAFWCDPISGHATLYWYRQILGQGPELLVQFQDESVVDDSQLPKDRFSAERLKGVDSTLKIQPAELGDSAMYLCASLSDRDGEQYFGPGTRLTVT.

At least ten counts were recorded for this clonotype. The chain joins TRBV20-1 to TRBJ2-1; the D is unclear. Trimming removed 6 bases at V and 8 bases at J, with 20 bases between. This CDR3 is 14 amino acids long. From germline, CDR1 is DFQATT and CDR2 SNEGSKA (reference sequence). The CDR3 DNA is TGCAGTGCAAACTCCGGGCATAGAGTCGATGAGCAGTTCTTC. It codes for CSANSGHRVDEQFF.

V and J are TRBV18 and TRBJ1-1, with D uncertain. V was trimmed by 2 bases and J by 7 bases, leaving 11 bases between them. Per germline, CDR1 KGHSH and CDR2 LQKENI. The CDR3 is 13 residues long. The CDR3 nucleotides read TGTGCCAGCTCACCAGGATCTGGGCTTGAAGCTTTCTTT. This sequence encodes CASSPGSGLEAFF.

About this clonotype itself: The germline gene is not matched at one end of the junction; a read error may be the cause. This rearrangement joins TRBV7-9 to TRBJ2-7; maybe TRBD2 (6 bases). From germline, CDR1 is SEHNR and CDR2 FQNEAQ (reference sequence). The CDR3 sequence is 13 residues long. DNA of the CDR3: TGTGCCAGCATTACCGGGGGTGGCCACGAACAGTACTTC. It yields the protein CASITGGGHEQYF.

This clonotype was detected many times. V usage is TRBV6-1 and J usage is TRBJ1-2, with 7 bases that match TRBD1. This CDR3 has 14 amino acids. Germline V gene data show CDR1 as MNHNS and CDR2 as SASEGT. After removal of 5 bases from V and 4 bases from J, the junction contained 7 bases not matched to a gene. For the CDR3, the DNA is TGTGCCAGCAGTTCTACAGGGGTTCGCTATGGCTACACCTTC. As protein: CASSSTGVRYGYTF.